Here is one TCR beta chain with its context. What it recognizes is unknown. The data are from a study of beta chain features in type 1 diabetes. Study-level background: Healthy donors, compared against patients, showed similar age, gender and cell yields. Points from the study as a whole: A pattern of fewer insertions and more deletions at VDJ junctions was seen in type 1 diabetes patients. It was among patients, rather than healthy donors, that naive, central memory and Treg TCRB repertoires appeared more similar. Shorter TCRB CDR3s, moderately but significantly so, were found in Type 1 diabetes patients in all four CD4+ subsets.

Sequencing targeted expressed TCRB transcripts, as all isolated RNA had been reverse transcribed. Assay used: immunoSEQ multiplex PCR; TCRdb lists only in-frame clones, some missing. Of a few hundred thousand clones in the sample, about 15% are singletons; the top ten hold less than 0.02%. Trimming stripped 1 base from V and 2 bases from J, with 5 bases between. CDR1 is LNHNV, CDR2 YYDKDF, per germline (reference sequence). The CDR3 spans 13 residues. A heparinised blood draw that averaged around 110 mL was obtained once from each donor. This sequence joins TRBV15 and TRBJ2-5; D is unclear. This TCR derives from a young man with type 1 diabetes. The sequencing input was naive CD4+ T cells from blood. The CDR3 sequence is CATSRAQQETQYF. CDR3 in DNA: TGTGCCACCAGCAGAGCACAGCAAGAGACCCAGTACTTC.